These 13 T cell receptor beta chains were sequenced from one sample in a study of a mutant IDH1 vaccine in newly diagnosed glioma. Assay used: immunoSEQ multiplex PCR; TCRdb lists only in-frame clones, some missing. Of tens of thousands of clones in the sample, 80% to 95% are singletons; the top ten hold less than 5%. Their cognate antigens are unknown. The time point was: week 23, last vaccination. A 20-mer mutant IDH1 peptide at 300 ug was injected subcutaneously with topical imiquimod. Source: PBMCs, taken from a glioma patient whose treatment included an IDH1 peptide vaccine. These receptors all come from a man aged 50-59 years with glioma.

This rearrangement joins TRBV7-9 to TRBJ2-3; 8 bases align to TRBD1. V lost 8 bases to trimming and J lost 0 bases; unmatched junction nucleotides: 4. Germline V gene data show CDR1 as SEHNR and CDR2 as FQNEAQ (reference sequence). The CDR3 contains 14 residues. CDR3 region: CASLSGGSTDTQYF. In DNA form, the CDR3 reads TGTGCCAGCCTCTCAGGGGGCAGCACAGATACGCAGTATTTT. Filled out from reference TRBV7-9 and TRBJ2-3, the complete variable domain reads DTGVSQNPRHKITKRGQNVTFRCDPISEHNRLYWYRQTLGQGPEFLTYFQNEAQLEKSRLLSDRFSAERPKGSFSTLEIQRTEQGDSAMYLCASLSGGSTDTQYFGPGTRLTVL.

The chain has TRBV19 and TRBJ1-1, with 8 nucleotides matching TRBD1. The CDR3 extends over 15 amino acids. Germline-derived CDR1 and CDR2 are LNHDA and SQIVND (reference sequence). V dropped 6 bases and J dropped 3; count of bases not matched to a gene: 9. CDR3 sequence reads: CASRRGTGPDTEAFF. The CDR3 DNA reads as TGTGCCAGTAGGAGGGGGACAGGTCCGGACACTGAAGCTTTCTTT.

The rearrangement links TRBV6-6 to TRBJ2-7; D is unresolved. Trimming shortened V by 2 bases and J by 7 bases, and 12 bases separated the two germline ends. CDR1 is MNHNY, CDR2 SVGAGI, per germline (reference sequence). This CDR3 is built from 13 residues. DNA of the CDR3: TGTGCCAGCAGTTACAGTGGCGCCGAAGAGCAGTACTTC. Its protein product is CASSYSGAEEQYF.

J is TRBJ2-2 and V is TRBV9; weak D call: TRBD1 (5 bases). Germline V gene sequence: CDR1 SGDLS, CDR2 YYNGEE. The length of the CDR3 is 15 residues. V lost 0 bases and J 4 bases, leaving 10 bases between the germline ends. The CDR3: CASSVGGQSTGELFF. Here the CDR3 DNA reads TGTGCCAGCAGCGTAGGCGGACAATCCACCGGGGAGCTGTTTTTT.

This clone was detected once. This chain joins TRBV4-3 and TRBJ1-6; 7 bases are a match to TRBD1. CDR1 and CDR2 from the germline V gene are LGHNA and YSLEER. V lost 0 bases and J lost 5; bases outside the gene matches: 4. This CDR3 is 16 amino acids long. CDR3 DNA sequence: TGCGCCAGCAGCCAAGAGACAGGGTCGAATAATTCACCCCTCCACTTT. It yields the protein CASSQETGSNNSPLHF.

The chain couples TRBV7-8 to TRBJ2-5; 7 bases are shared with TRBD1. The CDR3 runs 15 residues. The ends lost 1 base at V and 2 bases at J; junction bases unmatched: 4. Germline-derived CDR1 and CDR2 are SGHVS and FQNEAQ. The CDR3 DNA sequence: TGTGCCAGCAGCTTAGGCCGGGGACAGCAAGAGACCCAGTACTTC. Translating gives CASSLGRGQQETQYF.

The chain uses TRBV7-9 and TRBJ1-2, with D unclear. Trimming pared 5 bases from V and 2 bases from J, leaving 9 bases between. Germline V gene data show CDR1 as SEHNR and CDR2 as FQNEAQ (reference sequence). This CDR3 region has 13 residues. The CDR3 nucleotides read TGTGCCAGCAGCCTAACAGAGAACTATGGCTACACCTTC. Translated: CASSLTENYGYTF. The whole variable domain, remainder taken from reference TRBV7-9 and TRBJ1-2, is DTGVSQNPRHKITKRGQNVTFRCDPISEHNRLYWYRQTLGQGPEFLTYFQNEAQLEKSRLLSDRFSAERPKGSFSTLEIQRTEQGDSAMYLCASSLTENYGYTFGSGTRLTVV.

The rearrangement uses TRBV9 and TRBJ2-1; D not resolved. V was shortened by 3 bases and J by 2 bases, with 9 bases between the two germline ends. In germline, CDR1 is SGDLS, CDR2 YYNGEE. The CDR3 runs to 14 residues. The CDR3 DNA reads as TGTGCCAGCAGCGCGGCTGGCCCCTACAATGAGCAGTTCTTC. It specifies CASSAAGPYNEQFF. The full variable domain, in which reference TRBV9 and TRBJ2-1 provide the parts outside the CDR3, is DSGVTQTPKHLITATGQRVTLRCSPRSGDLSVYWYQQSLDQGLQFLIQYYNGEERAKGNILERFSAQQFPDLHSELNLSSLELGDSALYFCASSAAGPYNEQFFGPGTRLTVL.

The chain joins TRBV4-1 to TRBJ2-2; TRBD1 is a possible D gene (6 bases). This CDR3 comprises 16 residues. The V gene lost 2 bases and the J gene lost 1 base, with 11 bases spanning the gap. The germline gives CDR1 MGHRA, CDR2 YSYEKL. CDR3 DNA: TGCGCCAGCAGCCAATCTCGGACAGAGAACACCGGGGAGCTGTTTTTT. Translation gives CASSQSRTENTGELFF.

The genes are TRBV9 and TRBJ1-5; D is uncertain. V shed 0 bases and J shed 8 bases, with 12 bases lying between them. This CDR3 comprises 14 residues. The germline CDR1 and CDR2 sequences are SGDLS and YYNGEE. CDR3 region: CASSVEGGKKPQHF. The CDR3 DNA reads TGTGCCAGCAGCGTAGAGGGCGGAAAGAAGCCCCAGCATTTT.

The chain recombines TRBV7-2 with TRBJ2-7; D is perhaps TRBD1 or TRBD2 (6 bases each). V dropped 2 bases and J dropped 2 bases, with 10 bases sitting between them. Germline V gene data show CDR1 as SGHTA and CDR2 as FQGNSA. CDR3 length: 14 amino acids. DNA of the CDR3: TGTGCCAGCAGCTTATGGGGGGCGGCCTACGAGCAGTACTTC. Residues: CASSLWGAAYEQYF.

This chain links TRBV2 with TRBJ2-6, with 8 bases identical to TRBD1. The CDR3 loop spans 16 amino acids. Germline V gives CDR1 SNHLY, CDR2 FYNNEI. V lost 5 bases and J lost 6; bases outside the gene matches: 9. The CDR3 DNA follows: TGTGCCAGCAGTCACACAGGGGGAGAGGAGGCCAACGTCCTGACTTTC. Residues: CASSHTGGEEANVLTF.

This chain joins TRBV19 and TRBJ2-7, with 9 positions matching TRBD2. The CDR3 contains 15 residues. The V and J ends lost 3 bases and 3 bases, in that order; junction bases with no gene match: 6. Germline CDR1 and CDR2: LNHDA and SQIVND (reference sequence). The chain's CDR3 is CASSIAGGRIYEQYF. The DNA of the CDR3 is TGTGCCAGTAGTATTGCGGGGGGGCGCATCTACGAGCAGTACTTC.